The clone carrying this T cell receptor beta chain has a handful of counts. Its specificity is not known. This sample stems from a study of response to subunit inactivated influenza vaccine. TCRdb re-analysed the RT-PCR reads in MiXCR, keeping a single row per CDR3 protein. This table has under 800,000 distinct CDR3 sequences, roughly 13% appearing once. Whole-study results and caveats: The authors proposed limited new T cell recruitment per seasonal influenza vaccination.

This receptor was obtained from a man between 45 and 60 years old who received an inactivated influenza vaccine. Sequenced here: PBMCs from blood, sampled approximately 15 days before vaccination.

CDR3 nucleotides: TGTGCCAGCAGCTTTGGTAGACACGTGAACACTGAAGCTTTCTTT. Protein product: CASSFGRHVNTEAFF. The V call is TRBV7-2, the J call TRBJ1-1; D not certain. Germline V gene lookup returns CDR1 SGHTA and CDR2 FQGNSA. V was shortened by 3 bases and J by 0 bases, with 11 bases between the two germline ends. The CDR3 has 15 amino acids.